This T cell receptor (beta chain) is from a study of memory CD4+ T cells and cytomegalovirus serostatus. The CDR3 consists of 14 residues. Looked up from germline, CDR1 is GTSNPN and CDR2 is SVGIG (reference sequence). V lost 5 bases to trimming and J lost 0 bases, with 13 bases between them. Authors' processing steps: Out-of-frame sequences were removed, leaving about 2.2 million distinct TCRbeta sequences. TCRdb's copy holds only in-frame clones and misses some; the assay was immunoSEQ multiplex PCR. D and trimming come from the DNA, and the V and J calls and clone size come from that table. The table has some 54,000 clones, more than 70% seen once. This clone was detected only a few times. Its antigen is not identified. Single viable CD3+CD4+CD8-CD45RO+ cells were sorted as the memory CD4+ T cells. Serum IgG to CMV pp150, pp28, p38 and p52 defined serostatus. Study results and caveats: 67 of 164 known CMV-associated TCRbeta sequences appeared in CD4+ memory.

The sequence was obtained from an adult in good health and CMV-seropositive. The gene calls are TRBV30 and TRBJ1-1; D gene unclear. Material for sequencing was memory CD4+ T cells from blood. DNA of the CDR3: TGTGCCTGGGCCACACAGCTGATGAACACTGAAGCTTTCTTT. It yields the protein CAWATQLMNTEAFF.